The 11 T cell receptor beta chains given below trace back to one sample, sequenced in a study of identical twins. TCRdb re-called the 5' RACE reads through MiXCR, storing one row per CDR3 protein. The sample includes around 960,000 distinct CDR3 sequences, more than 9% of them seen just once. The data were also submitted as part of a second study, on yellow fever vaccine responses in identical twins.

Material: PBMCs. Source of these receptors: a woman in her late teens or twenties in good health.

A few counts support this clonotype. V is TRBV9 and J is TRBJ2-5, with D possibly being TRBD2 (6 bases). Germline V CDR1 and CDR2: SGDLS, YYNGEE. The V end was cut by 0 bases, the J end by 2 bases, with 14 bases between. This CDR3 is 16 amino acids long. The CDR3: CASSVATGSGQETQYF. The CDR3 nucleotides read TGTGCCAGCAGCGTAGCTACGGGTAGCGGACAAGAGACCCAGTACTTC. Full variable domain (remainder filled in from reference TRBV9 and TRBJ2-5): DSGVTQTPKHLITATGQRVTLRCSPRSGDLSVYWYQQSLDQGLQFLIQYYNGEERAKGNILERFSAQQFPDLHSELNLSSLELGDSALYFCASSVATGSGQETQYFGPGTRLLVL.

This rearrangement joins TRBV28 to TRBJ2-1; D is undetermined. This CDR3 has 12 residues. The V end was cut by 2 bases, the J end by 8 bases, with 7 bases between. Germline CDR1 and CDR2: MDHEN and SYDVKM. The CDR3 protein is CASSLIRDEQFF. The CDR3 DNA follows: TGTGCCAGCAGTTTAATACGTGATGAGCAGTTCTTC.

This clonotype has just a few counts. The chain has TRBV20-1 and TRBJ1-5; D unresolved. The germline V and J ends were trimmed by 0 bases and 5 bases, with 2 bases remaining between them. Germline V gene sequence: CDR1 DFQATT, CDR2 SNEGSKA (reference sequence). CDR3 size: 11 residues. CDR3 in DNA: TGCAGTGCTAGAGATCATCAGCCCCAGCATTTT. Its translation: CSARDHQPQHF.

The chain uses TRBV4-1 and TRBJ2-3; D call uncertain. V was clipped by 4 bases and J by 2 bases, with 10 bases between them. Germline V gene lookup returns CDR1 MGHRA and CDR2 YSYEKL. The CDR3 length is 14 residues. The DNA of the CDR3 is TGCGCCAGCAGCCCGGTAGCTCCCACAGATACGCAGTATTTT. This sequence encodes CASSPVAPTDTQYF.

The CDR3 spells CASGGSYSPLHF. The CDR3 DNA is TGTGCCAGCGGTGGCAGTTATTCACCCCTCCACTTT. The chain carries TRBV9 and TRBJ1-6; D is unclear. The CDR3 is 12 residues long. Germline CDR1 SGDLS, CDR2 YYNGEE. V dropped 7 bases and J dropped 8 bases, with 10 bases sitting between them.

This clonotype was detected ten times or more. The V gene is TRBV12-3 or TRBV12-4, the J gene TRBJ1-1; unclear D gene. This CDR3 comprises 14 residues. Trimming took 5 bases from V and 1 from J, leaving 11 bases between them. The CDR3 bases are TGTGCCAGCAGTCCTAGGACGGGGAACACTGAAGCTTTCTTT. Protein: CASSPRTGNTEAFF.

This clonotype was seen only a few times. The chain has TRBV28 and TRBJ2-2; 8 positions match TRBD1. The CDR3 is 15 residues long. J was trimmed by 6 bases and V by 3 bases; bases with no gene match: 6. Germline-derived CDR1 and CDR2 are MDHEN and SYDVKM. CDR3 sequence reads: CASSLVQGVSGELFF. Here the CDR3 DNA reads TGTGCCAGCAGTTTGGTACAGGGGGTCTCCGGGGAGCTGTTTTTT.

A few counts support this clonotype. The chain links TRBV18 to TRBJ2-7, with 7 positions matching TRBD2. CDR1 and CDR2 (germline): KGHSH, LQKENI. With V trimmed by 2 bases and J by 0 bases, 7 bases remained unmatched. The CDR3 is 16 amino acids. The CDR3 DNA reads as TGTGCCAGCTCACCAGCGGCCCCGGGGGGCTCCTACGAGCAGTACTTC. Translating it yields CASSPAAPGGSYEQYF.

The J gene is TRBJ2-2, the V gene TRBV2; D not certain. The CDR3 runs to 14 residues. CDR1 and CDR2 (germline): SNHLY, FYNNEI. V was clipped by 4 bases and J by 5 bases, with 11 bases between them. This chain's CDR3 is CASSGSRTTGELFF. The CDR3, as DNA: TGTGCCAGCAGTGGCTCCCGCACGACCGGGGAGCTGTTTTTT.

The chain links TRBV15 to TRBJ2-5; TRBD2 might be the D (7 bases). Trimming shortened V by 7 bases and J by 3 bases, and 12 bases separated the two germline ends. The CDR3 spans 13 residues. CDR1 and CDR2 (germline): LNHNV, YYDKDF (reference sequence). The CDR3 is CATKGGAEETQYF. The CDR3 nucleotides are TGTGCCACCAAGGGGGGGGCCGAAGAGACCCAGTACTTC.

This clonotype was seen a handful of times. This chain joins TRBV10-3 and TRBJ2-3; 8 bases are a match to TRBD2. The CDR3 runs 16 residues. Trimming took 4 bases from V and 0 from J; bases not matched to a gene: 6. Germline CDR1 reads ENHRY; CDR2 reads SYGVKD. In nucleotides, the CDR3 is TGTGCCATCAGTGCCTTAGCGGGAACTAGCACAGATACGCAGTATTTT. This sequence encodes CAISALAGTSTDTQYF.